The source of this T cell receptor beta chain is a study of CD8+CD57+ T cells in acquired aplastic anemia. CDR3 and TCR beta VDJ profiling relied on a genomic DNA template. TCRdb analysed the reads with MiXCR anew, one entry per CDR3 protein. The table records some 140,000 distinct CDR3 sequences, 41% of them present only once. The length of the CDR3 is 15 residues. V shed 2 bases and J shed 6 bases, with 14 bases lying between them. Germline V lookup: CDR1 LNHNV, CDR2 YYDKDF (reference sequence). The genes are TRBV15 and TRBJ1-5; D gene ambiguous. Specimen: sorted CD4+, CD8+, or CD8+CD57+ T cells (not recorded which) from PBMCs. The sequence derives from a human donor in good health, serving as a control. The CDR3, as DNA: TGTGCCACCAGCAGACTCGAGGGAGCGGGTCAGCCCCAGCATTTT. Translation gives CATSRLEGAGQPQHF.